This passage covers 27 T cell receptor beta chains from one sample sequenced in a study of CD4 T cells in relation to SARS-CoV-2 and coronaviruses. These receptors are not linked to any known antigen. Here immunoSEQ multiplex PCR was the method, and the copy in TCRdb shows in-frame clones only, minus some. The table records approximately 20,000 clones, around 70% of them present only once. The unexposed donors gave CD4+ T cells in about 2010-2019, prior to COVID-19. Isolation of CD4+ T cells took place after around 11 days in culture. Sequenced sample: CD4+ T cells from PBMCs, cultured in vitro. These receptors all stem from a human donor in good health.

The V gene is TRBV18, the J gene TRBJ2-7; D is ambiguous. Trimming took 6 bases from V and 4 from J, leaving 13 bases between them. The CDR3 is made up of 13 amino acids. In germline, CDR1 is KGHSH, CDR2 LQKENI. The CDR3 loop reads CASSPAGQYEQYF. The CDR3 DNA is TGTGCCAGCTCTCCCGCCGGGCAGTACGAGCAGTACTTC.

The genes are TRBV5-6 and TRBJ2-2, with TRBD2 matching 8 bases. Germline CDR1 is SGHDT and CDR2 is YYEEEE. After removal of 0 bases from V and 13 bases from J, the junction contained 14 bases not matched to a gene. CDR3 size: 16 residues. CDR3 loop: CASSLGRGAVGSPLFF. In DNA, the CDR3 is TGTGCCAGCAGCTTGGGGCGGGGGGCCGTCGGATCCCCGCTGTTTTTT.

This clone was picked up a small number of times. One junction end does not reproduce the germline sequence, and a read error may be involved. The rearrangement links TRBV19 to TRBJ1-4; the match to TRBD1 covers 11 bases. Germline-derived CDR1 and CDR2 are LNHDA and SQIVND (reference sequence). The CDR3 sequence is 13 residues long. CDR3 protein: CASSPGTGGNPEF. CDR3 bases: TGTGCCAGTAGTCCCGGGACAGGGGGAAACCCCGAATTT.

The chain couples TRBV4-2 to TRBJ2-1, with a weak D call TRBD2 (6 bases). The CDR3 has 16 residues. V was trimmed by 0 bases and J by 5 bases, leaving 14 bases between them. The germline V gene has CDR1 LGHNA and CDR2 YNFKEQ. The CDR3 spells CASSQDVGRKNNEQFF. In DNA, the CDR3 is TGTGCCAGCAGCCAAGATGTCGGGAGAAAAAACAATGAGCAGTTCTTC.

The V gene is TRBV5-1, the J gene TRBJ1-2; 7 bases agree with TRBD1. Trimming at V came to 5 bases and at J to 0 bases, leaving 7 bases not matched to a gene. The germline V gene encodes CDR1 SGHRS and CDR2 YFSETQ. CDR3 size: 15 residues. In nucleotides, the CDR3 is TGCGCCAGCAGTTCTAGACAGGGAGCTAACTATGGCTACACCTTC. Its translation is CASSSRQGANYGYTF.

The chain has TRBV4-3 and TRBJ2-5; D gene unclear. Trimming left V 0 bases short and J 1 base short, with 6 bases between. CDR1 is LGHNA and CDR2 is YSLEER in the germline V gene. This CDR3 region has 14 residues. DNA for the CDR3: TGCGCCAGCAGCCAAGAATGGGGCCAAGAGACCCAGTACTTC. Residues: CASSQEWGQETQYF.

The V call is TRBV3-1 (or the pseudogene TRBV3-2), the J call TRBJ1-2; D is undetermined. The CDR3 has 14 amino acids. The V end was cut by 0 bases, the J end by 3 bases, with 8 bases between. Germline V lookup: CDR1 LGHDT, CDR2 YNNKEL (reference sequence). CDR3 sequence (DNA): TGTGCCAGCAGCCAAGAATCTAGGGACTATGGCTACACCTTC. Protein sequence: CASSQESRDYGYTF.

The chain links TRBV30 to TRBJ2-7, with 7 positions matching TRBD2. J was trimmed by 0 bases and V by 7 bases; bases with no gene match: 6. CDR1 is GTSNPN and CDR2 is SVGIG in the germline V gene (reference sequence). This CDR3 has 13 amino acids. This CDR3 reads CASVGTNSYEQYF. The CDR3 bases are TGTGCCTCCGTGGGGACTAACTCCTACGAGCAGTACTTC.

The V gene is TRBV9, the J gene TRBJ2-7; D is possibly TRBD1 (5 bases). Germline V lookup: CDR1 SGDLS, CDR2 YYNGEE. CDR3 length: 15 residues. Between the trimmed V and J ends, which lost 1 base and 2 bases, there was a span of 13 bases. CDR3 in DNA: TGTGCCAGCAGCGTATCCCCGACAGCGACCTACGAGCAGTACTTC. Protein sequence: CASSVSPTATYEQYF.

The V call is TRBV21-1, the J call TRBJ2-7; no DNA check was done on the table's D call, TRBD2. TRBV21-1 is a documented pseudogene. The CDR3 contains 15 residues. CDR3 sequence (DNA): TGTGCCAGCAGCAAAGGACTAGCGGGAGAATACGAGCAGTACTTC. Translating gives CASSKGLAGEYEQYF.

The chain is built from TRBV4-3 and TRBJ2-2, with D tentatively TRBD2 (6 bases). V lost 1 base and J lost 6, with 12 bases in between. Germline-derived CDR1 and CDR2 are LGHNA and YSLEER. This CDR3 has 15 residues. The CDR3 loop reads CASSQAGVAAGELFF. As DNA, the CDR3 is TGCGCCAGCAGCCAAGCCGGAGTAGCGGCCGGGGAGCTGTTTTTT.

This clone was picked up one time. This chain's CDR3 is CASSQDGNQPQHF. CDR3 nucleotide sequence: TGTGCCAGCAGCCAAGACGGCAATCAGCCCCAGCATTTT. The V and J genes are TRBV14 and TRBJ1-5, with D unresolved. There are 13 residues in the CDR3. Trimming removed 0 bases from V and 2 bases from J, with 2 bases in between. Germline V gene sequence: CDR1 SGHDN, CDR2 FVKESK.

This clone was recorded a few times. The rearrangement links TRBV4-2 to TRBJ2-1; 7 nucleotides align to TRBD2. Germline V gives CDR1 LGHNA, CDR2 YNFKEQ. The CDR3 length is 16 residues. V lost 4 bases to trimming and J lost 4 bases; unmatched junction nucleotides: 10. This chain's CDR3 is CASSLRIGRGYNEQFF. DNA for the CDR3: TGTGCCAGCAGCCTACGGATTGGGCGGGGGTACAATGAGCAGTTCTTC.

Remarks on this clone: At one boundary the junction diverges from the germline segment, which might be a read error. The J gene is TRBJ2-3, the V gene TRBV5-4, with D tentatively TRBD2 (6 bases). Germline V gene data show CDR1 as SGHNT and CDR2 as YYREEE (reference sequence). The CDR3 is 12 residues long. Here the CDR3 reads CASSLGGDTQYF. CDR3 sequence (DNA): TGTGCCAGCAGTTTGGGGGGTGATACGCAGTATTTT.

The chain couples TRBV6-5 to TRBJ2-3; TRBD2 agrees at 7 bases. The CDR3 sequence is 12 residues long. Germline values: CDR1 MNHEY, CDR2 SVGAGI. The V segment lost 6 bases and the J segment 8 bases; nucleotides outside the gene matches: 5. The DNA of the CDR3 is TGTGCCAGCAGGGGTTCGGGGGGTACGCAGTATTTT. This translates into CASRGSGGTQYF.

This clone was detected once. The V and J genes are TRBV3-1 (or the pseudogene TRBV3-2) and TRBJ1-2; a weak D match, TRBD1 (6 bases). CDR1 and CDR2 from the germline V gene are LGHDT and YNNKEL (reference sequence). The CDR3 has 14 residues. V was pared by 2 bases and J by 5 bases, with 12 bases between. CDR3 sequence (DNA): TGTGCCAGCAGCCAAACCGGGACACCTTATGGCTACACCTTC. Its translation is CASSQTGTPYGYTF.

The rearrangement uses TRBV5-1 and TRBJ1-2; TRBD1 might be the D (5 bases). The CDR3 contains 13 residues. Germline V lookup: CDR1 SGHRS, CDR2 YFSETQ. The V and J ends lost 4 bases and 10 bases respectively, with 17 bases between them. The CDR3 DNA sequence: TGCGCCAGCAGCCTAAGTGGGGGATGGGACTACACCTTC. It specifies CASSLSGGWDYTF.

V is TRBV6-6 and J is TRBJ2-7; D is perhaps TRBD2 (5 bases). CDR1 is MNHNY and CDR2 is SVGAGI in the germline V gene (reference sequence). Trimming stripped 7 bases from V and 7 bases from J, with 20 bases between. The CDR3 loop spans 14 amino acids. The CDR3 reads CASTKGKETGEQYF. In DNA, the CDR3 is TGTGCCAGCACCAAAGGTAAAGAAACGGGGGAGCAGTACTTC.

This chain joins TRBV10-1 and TRBJ1-5; D is ambiguous. Trimming stripped 7 bases from V and 6 bases from J, with 4 bases between. CDR1 is WNHNN and CDR2 is SYGVQD in the germline V gene (reference sequence). The CDR3 is made up of 10 amino acids. CDR3 sequence (DNA): TGCGCCAGCAATGGTCAGCCCCAGCATTTT. Protein product: CASNGQPQHF.

The rearrangement links TRBV18 to TRBJ2-1; 8 positions match TRBD2. The V gene's germline CDR1 is KGHSH and CDR2 LQKENI. This CDR3 is 15 amino acids long. V lost 1 base to trimming and J lost 6 bases; unmatched junction nucleotides: 5. CDR3: CASSPLAGPTNEQFF. In nucleotides, the CDR3 is TGTGCCAGCTCACCACTAGCGGGGCCGACCAATGAGCAGTTCTTC. Full variable domain (missing parts from reference TRBV18 and TRBJ2-1): NAGVMQNPRHLVRRRGQEARLRCSPMKGHSHVYWYRQLPEEGLKFMVYLQKENIIDESGMPKERFSAEFPKEGPSILRIQQVVRGDSAAYFCASSPLAGPTNEQFFGPGTRLTVL.

This clone showed up just a few times. This chain connects TRBV7-2 to TRBJ1-6; D remains unclear. The CDR3 extends over 13 amino acids. Trimming cost V 3 bases and J 10 bases, with 10 bases left between them. Per the germline V gene, CDR1 is SGHTA and CDR2 is FQGNSA. In DNA form, the CDR3 reads TGTGCCAGCAGCTTCCCCAGAGCCTCACCCCTCCACTTT. As protein: CASSFPRASPLHF.

CDR3 in amino acids: CASSKLETGDGYTF. In nucleotides, the CDR3 is TGTGCCAGCAGCAAACTTGAGACAGGGGACGGCTACACCTTC. V gene TRBV21-1 combines with J gene TRBJ1-2; the table gives TRBD1 as D, unverified against the DNA. TRBV21-1 counts as a pseudogene. The CDR3 is 14 residues long.

This rearrangement joins TRBV7-9 to TRBJ2-1, with a possible D match to TRBD2 (5 bases). The germline V gene has CDR1 SEHNR and CDR2 FQNEAQ (reference sequence). The CDR3 length is 14 residues. With 6 bases removed from V and 3 bases from J, the gap between germline ends came to 12 bases. The DNA of the CDR3 is TGTGCCAGCAGTTTTCCGGGGTACTACAATGAGCAGTTCTTC. The encoded protein is CASSFPGYYNEQFF.

This clone was counted only a few times. CDR3 in amino acids: CAWTDDAGYSPLHF. Written as DNA, the CDR3 is TGTGCCTGGACTGACGACGCGGGGTATTCACCCCTCCACTTT. The chain joins TRBV30 to TRBJ1-6; the D is unclear. Germline CDR1 is GTSNPN and CDR2 is SVGIG (reference sequence). V shed 4 bases and J shed 8 bases, with 15 bases lying between them. The CDR3 totals 14 residues. Variable domain in full (rest from reference TRBV30 and TRBJ1-6): SQTIHQWPATLVQPVGSPLSLECTVEGTSNPNLYWYRQAAGRGLQLLFYSVGIGQISSEVPQNLSASRPQDRQFILSSKKLLLSDSGFYLCAWTDDAGYSPLHFGNGTRLTVT.

This chain links TRBV6-5 with TRBJ2-1; weak D call: TRBD1 (5 bases). This CDR3 is built from 14 residues. V lost 0 bases to trimming and J lost 5 bases, with 8 bases between them. Germline CDR1 is MNHEY and CDR2 is SVGAGI. CDR3 sequence: CASSYSTVNNEQFF. In DNA, the CDR3 is TGTGCCAGCAGTTACTCGACAGTTAACAATGAGCAGTTCTTC.

J is TRBJ1-1 and V is TRBV5-1; TRBD1 matches 7 bases. This CDR3 region has 14 residues. V trimming: 4 bases; J trimming: 3 bases; junction bases outside the gene matches: 6. From germline, CDR1 is SGHRS and CDR2 YFSETQ. The CDR3 sequence: CASSHDREDTEAFF. The CDR3 DNA is TGCGCCAGCAGCCATGACAGGGAGGACACTGAAGCTTTCTTT.

This rearrangement joins TRBV5-1 to TRBJ1-2; 9 bases agree with TRBD1. CDR3 length equals 17 residues. V was clipped by 0 bases and J by 3 bases; unmatched bases: 9. Germline loops: CDR1 SGHRS, CDR2 YFSETQ. CDR3 residues: CASSLAGTGLQDYGYTF. The DNA of the CDR3 is TGCGCCAGCAGCTTGGCCGGGACAGGGTTACAGGACTATGGCTACACCTTC.